A single sample is the source of the 10 T cell receptor beta chains below, sequenced in a study of blood T cell repertoires in COVID-19. Measured with immunoSEQ multiplex PCR; TCRdb has only the in-frame clones, and not every one. The data contain just over 7,500 clones, around 67% of them singletons. Sequences were obtained from peripheral blood. These receptors came from a human donor in a cohort sampled during active COVID-19.

This chain uses TRBV7-6 with TRBJ1-1, with 8 positions matching TRBD1. The V gene's germline CDR1 is SGHVS and CDR2 FNYEAQ. The ends lost 5 bases at V and 3 bases at J; junction bases unmatched: 11. CDR3 length: 16 residues. The DNA of the CDR3 is TGTGCCAGCAGCCCCAGGGGGCGTTTTGGATACACTGAAGCTTTCTTT. This gives the protein CASSPRGRFGYTEAFF.

This chain links TRBV6-5 with TRBJ2-1; possible D gene TRBD2, 6 bases. CDR3 length equals 15 residues. Per germline, CDR1 MNHEY and CDR2 SVGAGI. Trimming took 6 bases from V and 3 from J, leaving 15 bases between them. The CDR3 reads CASRSGRRSYNEQFF. As DNA, the CDR3 is TGTGCCAGCAGGTCCGGGAGAAGGAGCTACAATGAGCAGTTCTTC.

This sequence joins TRBV7-2 and TRBJ1-2, with 8 bases aligning to TRBD1. The CDR3 contains 13 residues. From germline, CDR1 is SGHTA and CDR2 FQGNSA. V trimming: 2 bases; J trimming: 5 bases; junction bases outside the gene matches: 1. CDR3 amino acids: CASSLRQGYGYTF. The CDR3 nucleotides are TGTGCCAGCAGCTTAAGACAGGGGTATGGCTACACCTTC.

The V and J genes are TRBV7-9 and TRBJ1-1; 7 bases are shared with TRBD1. CDR1 is SEHNR and CDR2 is FQNEAQ in the germline V gene (reference sequence). This CDR3 contains 16 residues. V dropped 1 base and J dropped 0; count of bases not matched to a gene: 5. CDR3 nucleotides: TGTGCCAGCAGCTTAGAAGGGGGCCACATGAACACTGAAGCTTTCTTT. This encodes CASSLEGGHMNTEAFF.

This clone was counted only a few times. The chain uses TRBV5-6 and TRBJ2-7; TRBD2 is a possible D gene (6 bases). The CDR3 extends over 16 amino acids. The ends were cut back, 2 bases at V and 6 bases at J, with 21 bases in the middle. Per the germline V gene, CDR1 is SGHDT and CDR2 is YYEEEE. CDR3: CASSLGEREIPSEQYF. CDR3 bases: TGTGCCAGCAGCTTAGGTGAACGGGAGATTCCCTCCGAGCAGTACTTC.

By sample share, this clone is medium-sized. The chain is built from TRBV2 and TRBJ1-1, with D possibly matching TRBD1 (6 bases). V gave up 7 bases and J gave up 5 bases, with 14 bases separating them. This CDR3 comprises 13 residues. In germline, CDR1 is SNHLY, CDR2 FYNNEI. The CDR3 loop is CASTQGTRTEAFF. The DNA for the CDR3 is TGTGCCAGCACGCAGGGGACGAGGACTGAAGCTTTCTTT.

This sequence joins TRBV28 and TRBJ2-7, with D perhaps TRBD2 (6 bases). Looked up from germline, CDR1 is MDHEN and CDR2 is SYDVKM. The CDR3 extends over 14 amino acids. Trimming pared 4 bases from V and 1 base from J, leaving 11 bases between. CDR3 nucleotide sequence: TGTGCCAGCAGTTCCCGGGGGTATTCCTACGAGCAGTACTTC. Amino acid sequence: CASSSRGYSYEQYF.

This clone occurred a few times. The chain has TRBV13 and TRBJ1-2; D may be TRBD1 (5 bases). Between the trimmed V and J ends, which lost 0 bases and 8 bases, there was a span of 16 bases. The CDR3 loop spans 15 amino acids. Germline V gene sequence: CDR1 PRHDT, CDR2 FYEKMQ (reference sequence). The DNA of the CDR3 is TGTGCCAGCAGCTTAGGCCGTGGAGGGGCGGGCGGCTACACCTTC. It is translated as CASSLGRGGAGGYTF.

This clone was detected a few times. The chain combines TRBV28 with TRBJ1-2, with TRBD1 matching over 8 bases. Losses at the gene ends were 6 bases for V and 5 bases for J; bases not matched to a gene: 11. This CDR3 is built from 15 residues. Germline CDR1 is MDHEN and CDR2 is SYDVKM. The CDR3 loop is CASRPFAGGAYGYTF. The CDR3 nucleotides read TGTGCCAGCAGGCCCTTTGCAGGGGGCGCGTATGGCTACACCTTC.

This clone has a handful of counts. This chain links TRBV5-8 with TRBJ2-5; unclear D gene. This CDR3 comprises 13 residues. The germline V gene has CDR1 SGHTS and CDR2 YDEGEE. V was shortened by 9 bases and J by 1 base, with 13 bases between the two germline ends. This CDR3 is CATVSGFQETQYF. CDR3 DNA sequence: TGTGCCACCGTATCAGGATTCCAAGAGACCCAGTACTTC.